The 4 T cell receptor beta chains below all came from one sample that was sequenced in a study of blood T cell repertoires in COVID-19. Only in-frame clones appear in the TCRdb table, and some are missing; sequencing was by immunoSEQ multiplex PCR. This sample has 150,000 or so clones, with 80% to 90% found just once. Sequences were obtained from peripheral blood. The receptors derive from a man aged 18-30 years with COVID-19, enrolled during active disease.

This clone was observed a handful of times. The CDR3 coding sequence is TGTGCCAGCTCACCACTCACCGGGACAGGGGGCTACAATGAGCAGTTCTTC. Translating gives CASSPLTGTGGYNEQFF. V usage is TRBV18 and J usage is TRBJ2-1; 11 bases map to TRBD1. This CDR3 is 17 amino acids long. V trimming: 1 base; J trimming: 3 bases; junction bases outside the gene matches: 5. The V gene's germline CDR1 is KGHSH and CDR2 LQKENI.

J is TRBJ2-1 and V is TRBV25-1; a weak D match, TRBD2 (5 bases). The CDR3 runs to 13 residues. Germline V gene sequence: CDR1 MGHDK, CDR2 SYGVNS. V lost 6 bases, J lost 3 bases, and 9 bases lay in between. The chain's CDR3 is CASSLADYNEQFF. The CDR3 DNA sequence: TGTGCCAGCAGCCTAGCAGACTACAATGAGCAGTTCTTC.

CDR3 nucleotide sequence: TGTGCCAGCAGTTTCGGCGGAAACTATGGCTACACCTTC. Translated: CASSFGGNYGYTF. The V and J genes are TRBV28 and TRBJ1-2; D remains ambiguous. Germline V gives CDR1 MDHEN, CDR2 SYDVKM. There are 13 residues in the CDR3. The V end lost 3 bases, the J end lost 2 bases, and 7 bases lay between the germline ends.

This clone showed up just a few times. The chain recombines TRBV6-4 with TRBJ2-1; D remains ambiguous. The CDR3 has 13 amino acids. Germline lookup yields CDR1 MRHNA and CDR2 SNTAGT. Trimming removed 2 bases from V and 7 bases from J, with 9 bases in between. The CDR3 sequence: CASSDNSENEQFF. The CDR3 DNA reads as TGTGCCAGCAGTGACAACTCTGAGAATGAGCAGTTCTTC.